Shown below are 11 T cell receptor beta chains from a single sample sequenced in a study of vaccination effects on CD4 cells after COVID-19. Sequencing was performed with immunoSEQ multiplex PCR; in TCRdb, only in-frame clones are kept and a portion is missing. The sample has tens of thousands of clones; around 77% are singletons. Their recognized antigens are unknown. Once cultured for approximately ten days, the cells underwent separation to obtain CD4+ T cells. The source was CD4+ T cells from PBMCs cultured without peptide, collected before COVID-19 vaccination. The receptors originated from a human donor who received a COVID-19 vaccine.

The chain carries TRBV12-3 or TRBV12-4 and TRBJ1-3; D is uncertain. The V end lost 3 bases, the J end lost 3 bases, and 3 bases lay between the germline ends. This CDR3 has 12 residues. CDR3 loop: CASSFGGNTIYF. The CDR3 nucleotides are TGTGCCAGCAGTTTCGGTGGAAACACCATATATTTT.

The chain employs TRBV3-1 (or the pseudogene TRBV3-2) and TRBJ2-3, with D tentatively TRBD2 (5 bases). This CDR3 has 14 residues. Germline CDR1 and CDR2: LGHDT and YNNKEL (reference sequence). Trimming pared 3 bases from V and 1 base from J, leaving 8 bases between. The CDR3 region is CASSQRAGTDTQYF. The CDR3 bases are TGTGCCAGCAGCCAGCGGGCTGGCACAGATACGCAGTATTTT.

The gene calls are TRBV6-5 and TRBJ1-1, with TRBD1 as a possible D gene (5 bases). The V end lost 2 bases, the J end lost 8 bases, and 12 bases lay between the germline ends. Germline V gives CDR1 MNHEY, CDR2 SVGAGI. The CDR3 covers 13 residues. The DNA of the CDR3 is TGTGCCAGCAGTTACACGGGCAGGGCCGAAGCTTTCTTT. It yields the protein CASSYTGRAEAFF.

This chain connects TRBV10-3 to TRBJ2-5; TRBD2 matches at 12 bases. Germline V CDR1 and CDR2: ENHRY, SYGVKD. CDR3 length: 13 amino acids. Trimming cost V 9 bases and J 4 bases; bases outside gene matches: 3. CDR3 sequence (DNA): TGTGCCATTTCTAGCGGGGGGGCAGAGACCCAGTACTTC. Its protein is CAISSGGAETQYF.

This chain connects TRBV5-6 to TRBJ2-4; D is unresolved. Trimming removed 1 base from V and 8 bases from J, with 13 bases in between. This CDR3 is built from 14 residues. Germline assignment: CDR1 SGHDT and CDR2 YYEEEE. The CDR3: CASSLPAVVDIQYF. CDR3 DNA sequence: TGTGCCAGCAGCTTGCCCGCTGTGGTGGACATTCAGTACTTC.

The genes are TRBV5-1 and TRBJ2-3; D might be TRBD2 (6 bases). V was trimmed by 2 bases and J by 0 bases, leaving 16 bases between them. Germline assignment: CDR1 SGHRS and CDR2 YFSETQ. The CDR3 has 17 amino acids. CDR3 bases: TGCGCCAGCAGCTTATCAGGCGGGACCACTAGCACAGATACGCAGTATTTT. Translating gives CASSLSGGTTSTDTQYF.

V and J are TRBV7-3 and TRBJ2-3, with D possibly called TRBD1 or TRBD2 (5 bases each). This CDR3 is 13 amino acids long. Deletions cut 5 bases from V and 6 bases from J, with 12 bases between. CDR1 is SGHTA, CDR2 FQGTGA, per germline. The CDR3 DNA reads as TGTGCCAGCAGCACCGGTTGGGGGGATACGCAGTATTTT. It specifies CASSTGWGDTQYF.

The gene calls are TRBV6-4 and TRBJ1-1; a possible D gene is TRBD1 (6 bases). CDR3 length: 15 amino acids. V was clipped by 1 base and J by 2 bases, with 11 bases between them. CDR1 is MRHNA, CDR2 SNTAGT, per germline. CDR3 DNA: TGTGCCAGCAGTGACTTTACAGGGACAAACACTGAAGCTTTCTTT. The encoded protein is CASSDFTGTNTEAFF.

This rearrangement joins TRBV3-1 (or the pseudogene TRBV3-2) to TRBJ2-5; D is possibly TRBD2 (6 bases). The germline V gene has CDR1 LGHDT and CDR2 YNNKEL (reference sequence). The CDR3 is 15 residues long. V was shortened by 4 bases and J by 2 bases, with 14 bases between the two germline ends. The CDR3 DNA sequence: TGTGCCAGCAGCCTCGGACACGGAGGGCAAGAGACCCAGTACTTC. This codes for CASSLGHGGQETQYF.

The CDR3: CASSIGGGMGQQETQYF. In nucleotides, the CDR3 is TGTGCCAGTAGTATTGGGGGGGGTATGGGACAGCAAGAGACCCAGTACTTC. The chain links TRBV19 to TRBJ2-5; possibly TRBD1 or TRBD2 for D (7 bases each). V shed 3 bases and J shed 2 bases, with 19 bases lying between them. The CDR3 runs 17 residues. The germline V gene encodes CDR1 LNHDA and CDR2 SQIVND (reference sequence).

The V and J genes are TRBV4-1 and TRBJ1-2; 10 positions agree with TRBD1. Germline V lookup: CDR1 MGHRA, CDR2 YSYEKL. The CDR3 contains 14 residues. Trimming cost V 2 bases and J 7 bases; bases outside gene matches: 4. The CDR3, as DNA: TGCGCCAGCAGCCAACCCGACAGGGGGCTTGGCTACACCTTC. This translates into CASSQPDRGLGYTF.